This T cell receptor (beta chain) was sequenced for a study of shared clonotypes between healthy human individuals. General observations from the study: Inspection by rarefaction showed sorted-subset sequencing to be incomplete despite large depth.

As for this clone: What it binds is not known.

The repertoire was sequenced with immunoSEQ multiplex PCR; TCRdb's copy has only in-frame clones and lacks some. Among some 1 million clones listed, 65% to 80% were seen once. The CDR3 length is 13 residues. V trimming: 1 base; J trimming: 9 bases; junction bases outside the gene matches: 6. Germline V gives CDR1 SGHTA, CDR2 FQGNSA. This receptor was taken from a man aged 18 to 29 in good health. J is TRBJ2-7 and V is TRBV7-2, with 7 positions matching TRBD2. The specimen was memory CD4+ T cells sorted from blood. Subset reported: CD45RA-negative fraction. CDR3 bases: TGTGCCAGCAGCTTAGGGGGAGGGAGAGGGCAGTACTTC. Translation gives CASSLGGGRGQYF.